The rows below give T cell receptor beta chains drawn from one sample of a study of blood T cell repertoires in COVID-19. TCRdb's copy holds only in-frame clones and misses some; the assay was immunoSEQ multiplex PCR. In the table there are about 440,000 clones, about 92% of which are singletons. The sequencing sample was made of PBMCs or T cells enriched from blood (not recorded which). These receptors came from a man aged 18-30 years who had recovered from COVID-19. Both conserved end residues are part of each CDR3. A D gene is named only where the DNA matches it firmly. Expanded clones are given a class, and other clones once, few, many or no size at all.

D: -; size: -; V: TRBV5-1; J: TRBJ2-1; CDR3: CASSLGAGWDEQFF; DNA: TGCGCCAGCAGCTTGGGGGCGGGGTGGGATGAGCAGTTCTTC
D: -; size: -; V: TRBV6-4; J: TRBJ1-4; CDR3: CASSSQGGEKLFF; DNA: TGTGCCAGCAGTAGCCAGGGCGGTGAAAAACTGTTTTTT
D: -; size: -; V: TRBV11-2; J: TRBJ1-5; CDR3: CASSINSNQPQHF; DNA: TGTGCCAGCAGCATTAATAGCAATCAGCCCCAGCATTTT
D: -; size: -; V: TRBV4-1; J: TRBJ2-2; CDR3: CASSQQPSFERTGELFF; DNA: TGCGCCAGCAGCCAGCAGCCGTCTTTTGAGCGTACCGGGGAGCTGTTTTTT
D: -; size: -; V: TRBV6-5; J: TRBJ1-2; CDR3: CASSYRTGNYGYTF; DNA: TGTGCCAGCAGTTACCGTACGGGGAACTATGGCTACACCTTC
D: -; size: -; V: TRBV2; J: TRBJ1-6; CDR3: CASSTQGKNYNSPLHF; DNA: TGTGCCAGCAGCACCCAGGGGAAAAATTATAATTCACCCCTCCACTTT
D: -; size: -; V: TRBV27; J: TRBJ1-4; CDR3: CASSLVPVPNEKLFF; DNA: TGTGCCAGCAGCTTGGTGCCGGTCCCTAATGAAAAACTGTTTTTT
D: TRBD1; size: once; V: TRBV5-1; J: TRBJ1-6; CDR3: CASSGTGNSPLHF; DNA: TGCGCCAGCAGCGGGACAGGGAATTCACCCCTCCACTTT
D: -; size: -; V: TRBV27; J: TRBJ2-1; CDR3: CASSFEPNNEQFF; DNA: TGTGCCAGCAGTTTCGAACCTAACAATGAGCAGTTCTTC
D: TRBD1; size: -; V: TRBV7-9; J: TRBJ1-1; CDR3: CASSSHRGIPFRSTEAFF; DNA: TGTGCCAGCAGCTCACACAGGGGAATCCCATTCAGGAGCACTGAAGCTTTCTTT
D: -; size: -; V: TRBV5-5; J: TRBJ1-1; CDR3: CASSLAGWSNTEAFF; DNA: TGTGCCAGCAGCTTGGCGGGGTGGTCGAACACTGAAGCTTTCTTT
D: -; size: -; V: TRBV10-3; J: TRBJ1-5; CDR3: CATSGTGLNQPQHF; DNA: TGTGCCACCTCGGGTACAGGGCTAAATCAGCCCCAGCATTTT
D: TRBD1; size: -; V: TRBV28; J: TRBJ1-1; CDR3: CASGDPTGTGLSEAFF; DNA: TGTGCCAGCGGGGACCCAACCGGGACAGGGTTATCTGAAGCTTTCTTT
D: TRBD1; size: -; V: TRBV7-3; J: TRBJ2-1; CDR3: CASSSGGSYNEQFF; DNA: TGTGCCAGCAGCTCAGGGGGCTCCTACAATGAGCAGTTCTTC
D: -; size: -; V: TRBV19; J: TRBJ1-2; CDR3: CASSYSGPNYGYTF; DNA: TGTGCCAGTAGTTACTCAGGGCCTAACTATGGCTACACCTTC
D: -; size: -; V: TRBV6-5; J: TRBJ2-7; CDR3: CASTTGQTYEQYF; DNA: TGTGCCAGCACAACTGGGCAGACCTACGAGCAGTACTTC
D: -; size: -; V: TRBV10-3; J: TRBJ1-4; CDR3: CAISESLTTNEKLFF; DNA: TGTGCCATCAGTGAGTCGCTAACAACTAATGAAAAACTGTTTTTT
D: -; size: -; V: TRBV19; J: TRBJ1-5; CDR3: CASSVGASNQPQHF; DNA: TGTGCCAGTAGTGTAGGGGCTAGCAATCAGCCCCAGCATTTT
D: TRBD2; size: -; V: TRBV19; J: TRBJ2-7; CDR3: CASSMGLAGYEQYF; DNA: TGTGCCAGTAGTATGGGGCTAGCGGGATACGAGCAGTACTTC
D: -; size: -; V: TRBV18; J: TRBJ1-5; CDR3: CASSPTQGSNQPQHF; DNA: TGTGCCAGCTCACCTACTCAGGGCAGCAATCAGCCCCAGCATTTT
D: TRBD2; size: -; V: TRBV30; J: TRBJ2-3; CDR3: CAWSRSRTSGSTDTQYF; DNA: TGTGCCTGGAGTCGCTCTCGGACTAGCGGGAGCACAGATACGCAGTATTTT
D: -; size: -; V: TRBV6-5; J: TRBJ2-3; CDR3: CASSDSTDTQYF; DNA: TGTGCCAGCTCGGACTCCACAGATACGCAGTATTTT
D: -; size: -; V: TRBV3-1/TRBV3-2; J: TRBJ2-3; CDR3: CASSRSSSGSTDTQYF; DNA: TGTGCCAGCAGCCGCTCTAGCTCCGGCAGCACAGATACGCAGTATTTT
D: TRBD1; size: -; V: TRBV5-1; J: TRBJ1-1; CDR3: CASSVGQGGTEAFF; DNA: TGCGCCAGCAGCGTTGGACAGGGTGGAACTGAAGCTTTCTTT
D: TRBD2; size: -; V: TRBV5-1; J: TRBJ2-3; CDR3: CASSRVTSGSSDTQYF; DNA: TGCGCCAGCAGCCGAGTAACTAGCGGGAGTTCAGATACGCAGTATTTT
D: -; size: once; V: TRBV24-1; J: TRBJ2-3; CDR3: CATSVPAADTQYF; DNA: TGTGCCACCAGTGTCCCAGCGGCAGATACGCAGTATTTT
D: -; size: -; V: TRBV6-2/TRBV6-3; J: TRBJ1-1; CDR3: CASSQQGHQIEAFF; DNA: TGTGCCAGCAGCCAACAGGGACATCAGATTGAAGCTTTCTTT
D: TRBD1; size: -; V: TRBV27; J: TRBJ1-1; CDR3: CASSVDRRGEAFF; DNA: TGTGCCAGCAGTGTGGACAGGCGCGGTGAAGCTTTCTTT
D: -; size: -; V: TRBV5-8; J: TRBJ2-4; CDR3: CASSSGTLAKNIQYF; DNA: TGTGCCAGCAGCTCGGGGACACTAGCCAAAAACATTCAGTACTTC
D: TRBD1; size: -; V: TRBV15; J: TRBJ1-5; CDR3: CATRIWDRENQPQHF; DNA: TGTGCCACCAGAATCTGGGACAGGGAGAATCAGCCCCAGCATTTT
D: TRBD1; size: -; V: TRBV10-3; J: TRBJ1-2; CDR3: CAISESTAGGFSQGFVGYTF; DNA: TGTGCCATCAGTGAGTCGACGGCAGGGGGCTTTTCCCAGGGTTTCGTAGGCTACACCTTC
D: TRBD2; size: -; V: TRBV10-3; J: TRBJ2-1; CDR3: CAISDGTSGRYNEQFF; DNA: TGTGCCATCAGTGATGGGACTAGCGGGAGGTACAATGAGCAGTTCTTC
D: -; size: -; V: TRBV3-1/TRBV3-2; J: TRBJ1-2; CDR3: CASSQSTVNYGYTF; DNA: TGTGCCAGCAGCCAATCGACAGTAAACTATGGCTACACCTTC
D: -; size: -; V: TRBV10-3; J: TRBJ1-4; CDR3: CASGGGGGAGEKLFF; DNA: TGTGCCAGCGGCGGGGGAGGTGGTGCGGGGGAAAAACTGTTTTTT
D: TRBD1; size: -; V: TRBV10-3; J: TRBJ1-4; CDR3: CAISGDRSFSEEKLFF; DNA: TGTGCCATCAGCGGGGACAGGTCCTTTTCAGAAGAAAAACTGTTTTTT
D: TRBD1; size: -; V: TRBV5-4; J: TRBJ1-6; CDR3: CASSLTQGASPLHF; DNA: TGTGCCAGCAGCTTGACACAGGGGGCCTCACCCCTCCACTTT
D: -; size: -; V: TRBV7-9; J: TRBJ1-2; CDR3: CASSPWQGRSHLYTF; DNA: TGTGCCAGCAGCCCATGGCAGGGGCGGTCCCATCTTTACACCTTC
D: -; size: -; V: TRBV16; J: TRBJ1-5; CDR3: CASSQAGVGYQPQHF; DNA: TGTGCCAGCAGCCAAGCCGGGGTCGGGTATCAGCCCCAGCATTTT
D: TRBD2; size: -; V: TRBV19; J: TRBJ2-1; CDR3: CASSGTSGSSNEQFF; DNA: TGTGCCAGTAGTGGGACTAGCGGGAGTTCTAATGAGCAGTTCTTC
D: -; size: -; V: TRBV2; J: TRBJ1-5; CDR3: CASSETGPNQPQHF; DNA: TGTGCCAGCAGTGAGACAGGTCCAAATCAGCCCCAGCATTTT
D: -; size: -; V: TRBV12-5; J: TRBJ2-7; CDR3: CASGLAGLTDEQYF; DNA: TGTGCTAGTGGTTTGGCAGGGTTGACCGACGAGCAGTACTTC
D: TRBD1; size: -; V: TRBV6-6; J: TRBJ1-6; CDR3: CASSYKGQDKPLHF; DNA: TGTGCCAGCAGTTACAAAGGACAGGATAAACCCCTCCACTTT
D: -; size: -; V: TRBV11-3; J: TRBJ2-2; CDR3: CASSPDRRTGELFF; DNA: TGTGCCAGCAGCCCCGATCGGAGGACCGGGGAGCTGTTTTTT
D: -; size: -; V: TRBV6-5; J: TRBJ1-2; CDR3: CASSYSITVGYTF; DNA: TGTGCCAGCAGTTACTCGATTACAGTTGGCTACACCTTC
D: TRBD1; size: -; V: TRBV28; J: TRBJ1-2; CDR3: CASRQGAVNGYTF; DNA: TGTGCCAGCAGACAGGGGGCGGTAAATGGCTACACCTTC
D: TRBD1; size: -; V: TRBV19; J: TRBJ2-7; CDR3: CASRGQGANEQYF; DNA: TGTGCCAGTAGGGGACAGGGGGCCAACGAGCAGTACTTC
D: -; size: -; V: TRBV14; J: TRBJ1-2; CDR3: CASSQESAGSGYTF; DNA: TGTGCCAGCAGCCAAGAATCAGCAGGGTCTGGCTACACCTTC
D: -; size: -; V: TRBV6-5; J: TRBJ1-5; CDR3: CASSHGQYSNQPQHF; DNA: TGTGCCAGCAGCCATGGACAGTATAGCAATCAGCCCCAGCATTTT
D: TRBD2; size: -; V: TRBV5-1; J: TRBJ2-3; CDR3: CASSWLAGGTDTQYF; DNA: TGCGCCAGCAGCTGGCTAGCGGGGGGCACAGATACGCAGTATTTT
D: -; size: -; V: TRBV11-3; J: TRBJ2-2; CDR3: CASSLDRGTGELFF; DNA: TGTGCCAGCAGCTTAGATAGAGGGACCGGGGAGCTGTTTTTT
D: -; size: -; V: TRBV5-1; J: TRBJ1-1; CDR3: CASSLDRGNTEAFF; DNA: TGCGCCAGCAGCTTGGATAGGGGGAACACTGAAGCTTTCTTT
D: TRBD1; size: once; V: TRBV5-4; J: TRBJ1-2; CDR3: CASSSGQKFYGYTF; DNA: TGTGCCAGCAGCTCGGGACAGAAGTTCTATGGCTACACCTTC
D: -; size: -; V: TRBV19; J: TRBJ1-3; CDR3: CASSILRGNTIYF; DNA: TGTGCCAGTAGTATCTTGCGGGGAAACACCATATATTTT
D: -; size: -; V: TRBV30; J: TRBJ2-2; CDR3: CAWRIDRAGELFF; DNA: TGTGCCTGGAGAATTGATCGGGCCGGGGAGCTGTTTTTT
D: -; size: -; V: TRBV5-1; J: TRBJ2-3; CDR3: CATREQTTSTDTQYF; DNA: TGCGCCACCAGAGAACAGACAACTAGCACAGATACGCAGTATTTT
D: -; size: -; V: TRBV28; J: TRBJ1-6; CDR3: CASRPRVGSPLHF; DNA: TGTGCCAGCAGGCCCAGGGTAGGATCACCCCTCCACTTT
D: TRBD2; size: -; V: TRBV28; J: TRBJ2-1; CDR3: CASSDLPKTSGNEQFF; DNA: TGTGCCAGCAGTGATTTACCTAAGACTAGCGGCAATGAGCAGTTCTTC
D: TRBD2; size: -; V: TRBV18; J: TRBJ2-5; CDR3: CASSPPGGLETQYF; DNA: TGTGCCAGCTCACCACCGGGAGGGCTGGAGACCCAGTACTTC
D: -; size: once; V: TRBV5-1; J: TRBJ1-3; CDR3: CASSLGGFSGNTIYF; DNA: TGCGCCAGCAGCTTGGGAGGGTTCTCTGGAAACACCATATATTTT
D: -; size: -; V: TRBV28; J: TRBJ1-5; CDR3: CASSPVRGNQPQHF; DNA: TGTGCCAGCAGTCCCGTTAGGGGGAATCAGCCCCAGCATTTT